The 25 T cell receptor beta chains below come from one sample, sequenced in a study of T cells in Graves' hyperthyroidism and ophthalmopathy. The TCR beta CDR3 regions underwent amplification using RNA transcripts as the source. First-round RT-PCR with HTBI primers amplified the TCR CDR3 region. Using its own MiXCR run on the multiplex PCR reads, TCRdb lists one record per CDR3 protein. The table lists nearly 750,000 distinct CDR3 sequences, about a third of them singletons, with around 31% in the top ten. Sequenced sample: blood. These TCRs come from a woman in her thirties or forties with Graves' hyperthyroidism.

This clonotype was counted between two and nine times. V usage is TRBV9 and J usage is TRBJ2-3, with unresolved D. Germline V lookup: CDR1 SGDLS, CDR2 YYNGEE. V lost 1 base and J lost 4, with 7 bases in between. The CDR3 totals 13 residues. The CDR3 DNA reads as TGTGCCAGCAGCGTAAATCCCCCAGATACGCAGTATTTT. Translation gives CASSVNPPDTQYF.

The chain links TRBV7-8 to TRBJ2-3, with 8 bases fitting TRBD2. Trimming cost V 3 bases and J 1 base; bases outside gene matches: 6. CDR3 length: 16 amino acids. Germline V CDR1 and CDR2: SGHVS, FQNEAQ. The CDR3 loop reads CASSFLGRGGTDTQYF. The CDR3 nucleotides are TGTGCCAGCAGCTTTTTAGGGCGGGGGGGCACAGATACGCAGTATTTT.

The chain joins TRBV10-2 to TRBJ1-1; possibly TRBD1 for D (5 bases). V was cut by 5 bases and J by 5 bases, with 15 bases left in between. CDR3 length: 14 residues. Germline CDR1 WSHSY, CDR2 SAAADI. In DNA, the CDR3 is TGCGCCAGCAGTTTAGGGACCTCCCGAACTGAAGCTTTCTTT. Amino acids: CASSLGTSRTEAFF.

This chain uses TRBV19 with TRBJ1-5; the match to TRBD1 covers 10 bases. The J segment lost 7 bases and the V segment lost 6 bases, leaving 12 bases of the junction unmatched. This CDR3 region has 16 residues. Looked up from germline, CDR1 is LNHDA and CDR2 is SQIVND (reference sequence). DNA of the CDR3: TGTGCCAGTAGGATCGGGGGACAGGGGCCATGGCAGCCCCAGCATTTT. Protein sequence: CASRIGGQGPWQPQHF. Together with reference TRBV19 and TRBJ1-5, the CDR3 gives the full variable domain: DGGITQSPKYLFRKEGQNVTLSCEQNLNHDAMYWYRQDPGQGLRLIYYSQIVNDFQKGDIAEGYSVSREKKESFPLTVTSAQKNPTAFYLCASRIGGQGPWQPQHFGDGTRLSIL.

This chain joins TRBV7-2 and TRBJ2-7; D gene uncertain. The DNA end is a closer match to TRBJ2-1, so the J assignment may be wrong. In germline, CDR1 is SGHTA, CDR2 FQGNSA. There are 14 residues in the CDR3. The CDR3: CASSGWLGFDEQFF. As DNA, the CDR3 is TGTGCCAGCAGTGGGTGGTTGGGTTTCGATGAGCAGTTCTTC.

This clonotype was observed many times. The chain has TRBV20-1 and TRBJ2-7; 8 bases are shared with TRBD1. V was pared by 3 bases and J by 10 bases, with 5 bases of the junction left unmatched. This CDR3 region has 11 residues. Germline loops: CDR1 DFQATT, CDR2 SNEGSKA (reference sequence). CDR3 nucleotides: TGCAGTGCTAGTTGGCAGGGGGCCCAGTACTTC. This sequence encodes CSASWQGAQYF.

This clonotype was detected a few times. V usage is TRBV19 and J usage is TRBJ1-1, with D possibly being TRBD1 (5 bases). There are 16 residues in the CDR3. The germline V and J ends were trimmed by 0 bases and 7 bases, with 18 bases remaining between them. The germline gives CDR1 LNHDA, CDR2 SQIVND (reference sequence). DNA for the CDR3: TGTGCCAGTAGTATAGATCGGGCAGGGTCGGATGATGAAGCTTTCTTT. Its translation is CASSIDRAGSDDEAFF.

The CDR3 sequence: CASSQDLLLRGGYTF. DNA of the CDR3: TGCGCCAGCAGCCAAGATTTGTTATTGCGGGGCGGCTACACCTTC. This chain uses TRBV4-3 with TRBJ1-2, with a tentative D call TRBD1 (5 bases). Germline CDR1 and CDR2: LGHNA and YSLEER. CDR3 length: 15 amino acids. V dropped 0 bases and J dropped 8 bases, with 16 bases sitting between them.

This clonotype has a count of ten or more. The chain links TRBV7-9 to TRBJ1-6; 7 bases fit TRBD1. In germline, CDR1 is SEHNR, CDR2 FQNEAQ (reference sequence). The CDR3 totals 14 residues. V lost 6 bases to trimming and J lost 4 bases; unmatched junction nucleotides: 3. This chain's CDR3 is CASSRDSYNSPLHF. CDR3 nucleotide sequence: TGTGCCAGCAGTCGGGACAGTTATAATTCACCCCTCCACTTT.

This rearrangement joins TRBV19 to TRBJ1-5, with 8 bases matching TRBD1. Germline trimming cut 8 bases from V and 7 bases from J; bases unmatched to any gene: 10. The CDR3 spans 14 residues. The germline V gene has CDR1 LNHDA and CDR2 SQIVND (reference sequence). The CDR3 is CASRPGTGGQPQHF. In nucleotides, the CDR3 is TGTGCCAGTCGTCCGGGGACAGGAGGGCAGCCCCAGCATTTT.

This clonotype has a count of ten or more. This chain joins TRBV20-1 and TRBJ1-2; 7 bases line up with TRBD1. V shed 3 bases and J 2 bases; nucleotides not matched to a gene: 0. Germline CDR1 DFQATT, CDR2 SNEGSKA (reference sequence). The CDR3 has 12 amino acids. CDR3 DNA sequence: TGCAGTGCTAGGACAGGGAACTATGGCTACACCTTC. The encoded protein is CSARTGNYGYTF.

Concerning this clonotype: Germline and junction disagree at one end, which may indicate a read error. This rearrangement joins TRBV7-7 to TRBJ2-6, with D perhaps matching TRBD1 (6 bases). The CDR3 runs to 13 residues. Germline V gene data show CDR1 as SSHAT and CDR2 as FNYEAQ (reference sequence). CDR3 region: CASSAGDSDVLTF. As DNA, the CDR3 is TGTGCTAGCAGCGCAGGGGATTCCGACGTCCTGACTTTC.

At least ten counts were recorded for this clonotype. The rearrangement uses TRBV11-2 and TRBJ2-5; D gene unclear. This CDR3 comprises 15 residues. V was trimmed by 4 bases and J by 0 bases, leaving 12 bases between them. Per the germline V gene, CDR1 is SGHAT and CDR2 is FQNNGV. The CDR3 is CASSSLRRNQETQYF. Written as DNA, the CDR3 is TGTGCCAGCAGCTCCCTTCGGCGGAACCAAGAGACCCAGTACTTC.

The CDR3 DNA reads TGTGCCAGTAGTATAAATCACTTACAGGGGGCGCAGGGAGGCTACACCTTC. It specifies CASSINHLQGAQGGYTF. The chain links TRBV19 to TRBJ1-2; 9 nucleotides match TRBD1. The V gene's germline CDR1 is LNHDA and CDR2 SQIVND (reference sequence). There are 17 residues in the CDR3. J lost 8 bases, V lost 2 bases, and 15 bases had no gene match.

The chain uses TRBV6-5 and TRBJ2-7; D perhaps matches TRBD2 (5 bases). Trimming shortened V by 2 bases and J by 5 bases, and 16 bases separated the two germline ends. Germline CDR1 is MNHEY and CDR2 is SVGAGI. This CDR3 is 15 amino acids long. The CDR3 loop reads CASSYGERYGHEQYF. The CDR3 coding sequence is TGTGCCAGCAGTTACGGGGAGCGGTACGGCCACGAGCAGTACTTC.

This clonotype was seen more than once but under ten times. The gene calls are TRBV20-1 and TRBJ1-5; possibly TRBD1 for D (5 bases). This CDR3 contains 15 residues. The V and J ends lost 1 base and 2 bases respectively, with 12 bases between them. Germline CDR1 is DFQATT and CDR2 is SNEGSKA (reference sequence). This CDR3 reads CSARVDSQGNQPQHF. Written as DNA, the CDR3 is TGCAGTGCTAGAGTCGACAGTCAGGGCAATCAGCCCCAGCATTTT.

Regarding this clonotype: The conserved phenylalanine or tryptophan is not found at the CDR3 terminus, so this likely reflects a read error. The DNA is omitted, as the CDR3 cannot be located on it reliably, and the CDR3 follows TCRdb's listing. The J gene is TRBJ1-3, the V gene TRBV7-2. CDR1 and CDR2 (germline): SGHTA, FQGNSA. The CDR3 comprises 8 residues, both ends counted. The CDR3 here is CASSLVGY.

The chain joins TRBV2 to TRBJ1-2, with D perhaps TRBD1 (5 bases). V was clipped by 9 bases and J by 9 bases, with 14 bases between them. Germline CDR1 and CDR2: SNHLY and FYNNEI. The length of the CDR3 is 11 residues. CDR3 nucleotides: TGTGCCAGTACGCAGGGTTGGCGCTACACCTTC. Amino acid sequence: CASTQGWRYTF.

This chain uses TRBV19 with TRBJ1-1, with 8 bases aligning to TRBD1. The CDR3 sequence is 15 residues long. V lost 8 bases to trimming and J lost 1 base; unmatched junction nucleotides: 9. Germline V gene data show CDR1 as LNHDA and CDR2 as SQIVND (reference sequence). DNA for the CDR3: TGTGCCAGTGTTTCAGGGGGCGCGGGGAACACTGAAGCTTTCTTT. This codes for CASVSGGAGNTEAFF.

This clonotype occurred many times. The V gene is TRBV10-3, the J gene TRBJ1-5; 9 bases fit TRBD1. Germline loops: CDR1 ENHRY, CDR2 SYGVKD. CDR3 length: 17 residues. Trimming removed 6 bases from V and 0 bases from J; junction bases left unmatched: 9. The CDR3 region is CAIRGTGFRNSNQPQHF. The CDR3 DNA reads TGTGCCATCAGGGGGACAGGGTTCCGAAATAGCAATCAGCCCCAGCATTTT.

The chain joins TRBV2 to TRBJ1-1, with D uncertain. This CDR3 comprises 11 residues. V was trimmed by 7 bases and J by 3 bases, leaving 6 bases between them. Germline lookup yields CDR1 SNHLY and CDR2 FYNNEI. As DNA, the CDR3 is TGTGCCAGCACTCGGGACACTGAAGCTTTCTTT. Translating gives CASTRDTEAFF.

CDR3 in amino acids: CASSLSGVAYTF. Here the CDR3 DNA reads TGCGCCAGCAGCTTGAGCGGGGTTGCCTACACCTTC. The chain uses TRBV5-1 and TRBJ1-2; D remains ambiguous. Germline assignment: CDR1 SGHRS and CDR2 YFSETQ. This CDR3 region has 12 residues. V gave up 1 base and J gave up 10 bases, with 11 bases separating them. The full variable domain, in which reference TRBV5-1 and TRBJ1-2 provide the parts outside the CDR3, is KAGVTQTPRYLIKTRGQQVTLSCSPISGHRSVSWYQQTPGQGLQFLFEYFSETQRNKGNFPGRFSGRQFSNSRSEMNVSTLELGDSALYLCASSLSGVAYTFGSGTRLTVV.

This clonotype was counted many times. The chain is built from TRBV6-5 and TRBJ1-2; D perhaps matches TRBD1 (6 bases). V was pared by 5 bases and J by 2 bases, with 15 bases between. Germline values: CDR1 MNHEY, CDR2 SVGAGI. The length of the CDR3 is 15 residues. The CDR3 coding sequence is TGTGCCAGCAGTCCTAGCGGGGGCGAAAACTATGGCTACACCTTC. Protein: CASSPSGGENYGYTF.

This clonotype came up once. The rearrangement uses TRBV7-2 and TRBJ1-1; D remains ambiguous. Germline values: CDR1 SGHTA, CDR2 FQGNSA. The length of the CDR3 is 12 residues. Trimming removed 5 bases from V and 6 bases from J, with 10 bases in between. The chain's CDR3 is CASSAWRAEAFF. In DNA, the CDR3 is TGTGCCAGCAGCGCCTGGAGGGCTGAAGCTTTCTTT.

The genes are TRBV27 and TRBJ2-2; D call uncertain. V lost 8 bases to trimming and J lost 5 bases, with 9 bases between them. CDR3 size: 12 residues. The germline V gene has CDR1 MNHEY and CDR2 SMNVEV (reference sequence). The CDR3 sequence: CASGYTTGELFF. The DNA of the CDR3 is TGTGCCAGCGGATACACGACCGGGGAGCTGTTTTTT.